These 19 T cell receptor beta chains originate from one sample sequenced in a study of T cell responses to AZD1222 COVID-19 vaccine. The table came from immunoSEQ multiplex PCR; TCRdb's copy has only in-frame clones and leaves some out. The sample records under 150,000 clones, around 91% being singletons. The sample was peripheral blood, taken on day 0 of AZD1222 vaccination. Receptor source: an adult in good health.

The V and J genes are TRBV6-5 and TRBJ2-3; 9 bases match TRBD2. The J segment lost 4 bases and the V segment lost 9 bases, leaving 11 bases of the junction unmatched. The CDR3 has 15 residues. Germline CDR1 and CDR2: MNHEY and SVGAGI. DNA for the CDR3: TGTGCCAGTCTCAACGGACTAGCGTTTGCAGATACGCAGTATTTT. This gives the protein CASLNGLAFADTQYF.

This rearrangement joins TRBV7-3 to TRBJ2-5; 11 bases map to TRBD2. The germline gives CDR1 SGHTA, CDR2 FQGTGA. V trimming: 4 bases; J trimming: 5 bases; junction bases outside the gene matches: 9. CDR3 length equals 16 residues. CDR3 bases: TGTGCCAGCAGCTCTAACGGACTAGCGGGTGGCGAGACCCAGTACTTC. Residues: CASSSNGLAGGETQYF.

This chain joins TRBV19 and TRBJ2-5, with 8 bases matching TRBD2. CDR1 is LNHDA, CDR2 SQIVND, per germline (reference sequence). Losses at the gene ends were 5 bases for V and 6 bases for J; bases not matched to a gene: 11. This CDR3 is 15 amino acids long. In DNA form, the CDR3 reads TGTGCCAGTAGTTTTAGCGGGATAGGGGATAAGACCCAGTACTTC. The encoded protein is CASSFSGIGDKTQYF.

V usage is TRBV3-1 (or the pseudogene TRBV3-2) and J usage is TRBJ2-1; weak D call: TRBD2 (5 bases). This CDR3 spans 14 amino acids. Germline assignment: CDR1 LGHDT and CDR2 YNNKEL (reference sequence). Trimming removed 0 bases at V and 8 bases at J, with 11 bases between. The CDR3 loop reads CASSQDRGHYEQFF. CDR3 DNA sequence: TGTGCCAGCAGCCAAGATCGAGGGCACTATGAGCAGTTCTTC.

This chain connects TRBV7-3 to TRBJ1-2; D unclear. V dropped 5 bases and J dropped 4 bases, with 11 bases sitting between them. This CDR3 region has 13 residues. Germline-derived CDR1 and CDR2 are SGHTA and FQGTGA. Written as DNA, the CDR3 is TGTGCCAGCAGCCTATCAAACGGCTATGGCTACACCTTC. Its protein product is CASSLSNGYGYTF.

The chain carries TRBV9 and TRBJ2-5, with a weak D call TRBD2 (5 bases). V gave up 5 bases and J gave up 2 bases, with 10 bases separating them. The V gene's germline CDR1 is SGDLS and CDR2 YYNGEE. CDR3 size: 13 residues. Here the CDR3 reads CASSKAVQETQYF. For the CDR3, the DNA is TGTGCCAGCAGTAAAGCGGTTCAAGAGACCCAGTACTTC.

The genes are TRBV14 and TRBJ2-2; 9 nucleotides align to TRBD2. The CDR3 has 13 residues. The V and J ends lost 6 bases and 5 bases, in that order; junction bases with no gene match: 1. Germline loops: CDR1 SGHDN, CDR2 FVKESK. CDR3 coding DNA: TGTGCCAGCAGGCTAGCGGGGACCGGGGAGCTGTTTTTT. The encoded protein is CASRLAGTGELFF.

This clone was recorded a few times. This rearrangement joins TRBV19 to TRBJ2-7, with 12 bases that match TRBD2. Per germline, CDR1 LNHDA and CDR2 SQIVND (reference sequence). V lost 3 bases and J lost 6; bases outside the gene matches: 6. The CDR3 consists of 15 residues. CDR3 in DNA: TGTGCCAGTAGTATCGCTAGCGGGGGGGCTGGCGAGCAGTACTTC. This translates into CASSIASGGAGEQYF.

The chain uses TRBV12-3 or TRBV12-4 and TRBJ2-1, with D possibly matching TRBD2 (5 bases). V lost 5 bases and J lost 2, with 7 bases in between. The CDR3 covers 13 residues. The CDR3 nucleotides read TGTGCCAGCAGTACCGGGACCTACAATGAGCAGTTCTTC. Translated, it gives CASSTGTYNEQFF.

The chain couples TRBV29-1 to TRBJ2-1; no definite D call. Trimming took off 5 bases at V and 4 bases at J, with 6 bases between the two ends. CDR1 is SQVTM, CDR2 ANQGSEA, per germline. CDR3 length equals 11 residues. In DNA form, the CDR3 reads TGCAGCGTTTCTCAGTACAATGAGCAGTTCTTC. It encodes CSVSQYNEQFF.

CDR3 coding DNA: TGTGCCAGCAGTGAATTTCGGGGGACTAGCGGGCAGACCCAGTACTTC. As protein: CASSEFRGTSGQTQYF. The V gene is TRBV2, the J gene TRBJ2-5; 12 bases match TRBD2. The CDR3 is 16 amino acids. The ends lost 2 bases at V and 6 bases at J; junction bases unmatched: 7. The germline V gene has CDR1 SNHLY and CDR2 FYNNEI.

This sequence joins TRBV7-3 and TRBJ1-2, with 9 bases matching TRBD1. The CDR3 covers 15 residues. The trim removed 4 bases at V and 8 bases at J, leaving 11 bases unmatched. Germline loops: CDR1 SGHTA, CDR2 FQGTGA. CDR3 sequence reads: CASSSAPGQGMGYTF. The DNA for the CDR3 is TGTGCCAGCAGCTCGGCTCCGGGACAGGGTATGGGCTACACCTTC.

The chain carries TRBV15 and TRBJ1-1; 7 nucleotides align to TRBD1. The junction had 2 bases not matched to a gene; V was cut back by 4 bases and J by 3 bases. The CDR3 covers 13 residues. CDR1 is LNHNV, CDR2 YYDKDF, per germline (reference sequence). CDR3: CATSMTGYTEAFF. In nucleotides, the CDR3 is TGTGCCACCAGCATGACAGGGTACACTGAAGCTTTCTTT. Together with reference TRBV15 and TRBJ1-1, the CDR3 gives the full variable domain: DAMVIQNPRYQVTQFGKPVTLSCSQTLNHNVMYWYQQKSSQAPKLLFHYYDKDFNNEADTPDNFQSRRPNTSFCFLDIRSPGLGDTAMYLCATSMTGYTEAFFGQGTRLTVV.

The chain combines TRBV28 with TRBJ1-1; D may be TRBD1 (5 bases). This CDR3 has 13 residues. The ends were cut back, 3 bases at V and 2 bases at J, with 7 bases in the middle. CDR1 and CDR2 (germline): MDHEN, SYDVKM. This CDR3 is CASSFDRNTEAFF. CDR3 bases: TGTGCCAGCAGTTTCGACAGAAACACTGAAGCTTTCTTT.

The rearrangement uses TRBV10-3 and TRBJ2-1, with 9 bases matching TRBD2. V was pared by 6 bases and J by 6 bases, with 6 bases of the junction left unmatched. CDR1 and CDR2 (germline): ENHRY, SYGVKD. The CDR3 consists of 14 residues. CDR3 DNA sequence: TGTGCCATCAGGGGCGGGACTAGCACCAATGAGCAGTTCTTC. Translated, it gives CAIRGGTSTNEQFF.

This clone was detected only once. The chain employs TRBV2 and TRBJ1-1; D not resolved. The CDR3 contains 13 residues. The V gene's germline CDR1 is SNHLY and CDR2 FYNNEI. The V and J ends lost 6 bases and 0 bases respectively, with 8 bases between them. The CDR3 reads CASSWTVNTEAFF. The CDR3 region has the DNA TGTGCCAGCAGCTGGACGGTGAACACTGAAGCTTTCTTT.

The chain carries TRBV5-5 and TRBJ2-1; no definite D call. Deletions cut 1 base from V and 10 bases from J, with 6 bases between. From germline, CDR1 is SGHKS and CDR2 YYEKEE (reference sequence). This CDR3 has 11 amino acids. The chain's CDR3 is CASSLLGEQFF. The CDR3, as DNA: TGTGCCAGCAGCTTGTTGGGAGAGCAGTTCTTC.

This chain joins TRBV7-3 and TRBJ2-1, with TRBD1 identical over 8 bases. The CDR3 sequence is 15 residues long. Germline lookup yields CDR1 SGHTA and CDR2 FQGTGA. Germline trimming cut 3 bases from V and 1 base from J; bases unmatched to any gene: 2. CDR3 DNA sequence: TGTGCCAGCAGCTTCACAGGGGGGTCCTACAATGAGCAGTTCTTC. Translated: CASSFTGGSYNEQFF.

The chain is built from TRBV18 and TRBJ1-4; D might be TRBD1 (6 bases). Trimming removed 6 bases at V and 7 bases at J, with 15 bases between. This CDR3 region has 14 residues. In germline, CDR1 is KGHSH, CDR2 LQKENI. DNA for the CDR3: TGTGCCAGCTCCATCCGGGACACATTTGAAAAACTGTTTTTT. Translation gives CASSIRDTFEKLFF.